The 11 T cell receptor beta chains presented below share a single source sample, sequenced in a study of blood T cells in healthy people across ages. Primers used in a second PCR of roughly 7 to 11 cycles were a sample-barcoded 5' primer and a J-beta primer mix. TCRdb reprocessed the 5' RACE reads via MiXCR and lists one record per CDR3 protein. Of about 620,000 distinct CDR3 sequences listed, 45% to 60% are singletons. Sequences were obtained from blood. The receptors stem from a woman of 80 years or more in good health.

This clonotype was counted between two and nine times. The V call is TRBV13, the J call TRBJ2-1; the D gene is possibly TRBD1 (6 bases). In germline, CDR1 is PRHDT, CDR2 FYEKMQ (reference sequence). The V and J ends lost 5 bases and 3 bases respectively, with 20 bases between them. The length of the CDR3 is 17 residues. The CDR3, as DNA: TGTGCCAGCAGCCTGTCATTTCCGGGACAAGACTACAATGAGCAGTTCTTC. Translation gives CASSLSFPGQDYNEQFF.

This chain connects TRBV27 to TRBJ2-2, with D unresolved. Germline-derived CDR1 and CDR2 are MNHEY and SMNVEV (reference sequence). The CDR3 is made up of 16 amino acids. V lost 4 bases and J lost 5, with 17 bases in between. Here the CDR3 reads CASSSIGNALTGELFF. CDR3 nucleotide sequence: TGTGCCAGCAGTTCGATTGGGAATGCACTAACCGGGGAGCTGTTTTTT.

In regard to this clonotype: Relative to the germline gene, one junction end is altered; a read error may explain this. The rearrangement joins TRBV7-9 to TRBJ1-2; no clear D gene. Germline V gives CDR1 SEHNR, CDR2 FQNEAQ (reference sequence). The CDR3 has 13 residues. The CDR3 DNA follows: TGTGCCAACAGCTTAGCAGGAAACTATGGCTACACCTTC. Amino acid sequence: CANSLAGNYGYTF. The full variable domain, completed using reference TRBV7-9 and TRBJ1-2, is DTGVSQNPRHKITKRGQNVTFRCDPISEHNRLYWYRQTLGQGPEFLTYFQNEAQLEKSRLLSDRFSAERPKGSFSTLEIQRTEQGDSAMYLCANSLAGNYGYTFGSGTRLTVV.

This clonotype was observed at least ten times. The V call is TRBV20-1, the J call TRBJ2-1; perhaps TRBD2 as D (6 bases). The V gene lost 2 bases and the J gene lost 3 bases, with 11 bases spanning the gap. Per germline, CDR1 DFQATT and CDR2 SNEGSKA (reference sequence). CDR3 length: 14 residues. CDR3 in amino acids: CSARPGGDYNEQFF. The DNA of the CDR3 is TGCAGTGCTAGACCGGGCGGGGACTACAATGAGCAGTTCTTC.

This clonotype came up many times. The rearrangement links TRBV12-3 or TRBV12-4 to TRBJ2-7, with D perhaps TRBD1 or TRBD2 (6 bases each). The ends were cut back, 4 bases at V and 2 bases at J, with 15 bases in the middle. The CDR3 sequence is 15 residues long. DNA for the CDR3: TGTGCCAGCAGTTATGTGAAAGGGGGGCCCTACGAGCAGTACTTC. Translated: CASSYVKGGPYEQYF.

The chain recombines TRBV18 with TRBJ2-7, with D possibly being TRBD1 (6 bases). The CDR3 contains 14 residues. CDR1 and CDR2 (germline): KGHSH, LQKENI. Between the trimmed V and J ends, which lost 6 bases and 5 bases, there was a span of 17 bases. This CDR3 is CASSHDRSPNEQYF. The CDR3 nucleotides are TGTGCCAGCTCGCACGACAGGAGCCCGAACGAGCAGTACTTC.

In this sample, this clonotype turned up once. The chain couples TRBV18 to TRBJ1-2, with D tentatively TRBD1 (5 bases). Germline lookup yields CDR1 KGHSH and CDR2 LQKENI. This CDR3 comprises 16 residues. Trimming stripped 1 base from V and 4 bases from J, with 16 bases between. CDR3 in DNA: TGTGCCAGCTCACCACTCAGGGACCCCACCGCCTATGGCTACACCTTC. Encoded protein: CASSPLRDPTAYGYTF. Complete variable domain (other parts from reference TRBV18 and TRBJ1-2): NAGVMQNPRHLVRRRGQEARLRCSPMKGHSHVYWYRQLPEEGLKFMVYLQKENIIDESGMPKERFSAEFPKEGPSILRIQQVVRGDSAAYFCASSPLRDPTAYGYTFGSGTRLTVV.

This chain links TRBV24-1 with TRBJ2-5; no reliable D call. V was pared by 5 bases and J by 0 bases, with 3 bases between. Looked up from germline, CDR1 is KGHDR and CDR2 is SFDVKD. The CDR3 totals 12 residues. The CDR3 nucleotides are TGTGCCACCAGTGGACACCAAGAGACCCAGTACTTC. Translated, it gives CATSGHQETQYF.

The CDR3 loop is CASRWAGDYNEQYF. The CDR3 DNA is TGTGCCAGCAGATGGGCAGGGGACTACAATGAGCAGTACTTC. The chain carries TRBV27 and TRBJ2-1, with D possibly matching TRBD2 (7 bases). The end of the DNA is better explained by TRBJ2-7, so the J call may be wrong. Germline CDR1 reads MNHEY; CDR2 reads SMNVEV (reference sequence). The CDR3 totals 14 residues.

The chain carries TRBV4-1 and TRBJ2-1; D gene unclear. The better agreement between TRBJ2-7 and the DNA end casts doubt on the J call. Germline V gives CDR1 MGHRA, CDR2 YSYEKL. This CDR3 is 15 amino acids long. CDR3: CASSSHLDRSYEQYF. The DNA of the CDR3 is TGCGCCAGCAGCTCCCACCTGGACCGGTCCTACGAGCAGTACTTC.

This clonotype was seen more than once but under ten times. This chain uses TRBV10-3 with TRBJ2-2; 10 bases match TRBD2. The CDR3 is 16 amino acids. V shed 4 bases, J shed 0 bases, and the junction held 2 bases outside the gene matches. CDR1 is ENHRY, CDR2 SYGVKD, per germline. Here the CDR3 DNA reads TGTGCCATCAGTGGAGCGGGAGGGGCGAACACCGGGGAGCTGTTTTTT. Translating gives CAISGAGGANTGELFF.